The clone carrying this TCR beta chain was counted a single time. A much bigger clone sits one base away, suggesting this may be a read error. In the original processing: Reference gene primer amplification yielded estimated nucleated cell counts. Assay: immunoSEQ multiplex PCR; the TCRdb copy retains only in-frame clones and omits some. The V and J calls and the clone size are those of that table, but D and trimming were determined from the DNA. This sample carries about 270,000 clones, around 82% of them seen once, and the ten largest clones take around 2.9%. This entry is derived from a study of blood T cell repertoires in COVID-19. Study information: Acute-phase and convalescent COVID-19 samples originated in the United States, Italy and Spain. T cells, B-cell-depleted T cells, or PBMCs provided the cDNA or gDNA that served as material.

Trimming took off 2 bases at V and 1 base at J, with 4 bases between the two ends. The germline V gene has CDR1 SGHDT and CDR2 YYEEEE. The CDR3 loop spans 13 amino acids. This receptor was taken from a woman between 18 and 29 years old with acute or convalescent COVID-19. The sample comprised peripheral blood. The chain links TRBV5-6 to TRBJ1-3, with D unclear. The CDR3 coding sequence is TGTGCCAGCAGCTTAGCATCTGGAAACACCATATATTTT. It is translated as CASSLASGNTIYF.